The rows below give T cell receptor beta chains drawn from one sample of a study of T cells in Graves' hyperthyroidism and ophthalmopathy. TCRdb reprocessed the multiplex PCR reads via MiXCR and lists one record per CDR3 protein. The sample carries about 720,000 distinct CDR3 sequences, about 17% recorded once. Sequencing was carried out using blood. The receptors stem from a man aged 18-30 years with Graves' hyperthyroidism. CDR3s include the opening cysteine and the closing phenylalanine or tryptophan. Each record gives: clone size, V gene, J gene, D gene, CDR3 protein, CDR3 DNA. D genes are given only for firm matches. Clone size is stated in some rows and not others, as once, few, many or a class when expanded.

>.|TRBV9|TRBJ1-5|TRBD1
CASNIDRGKNQPQHF
TGTGCCAGCAACATAGACAGGGGAAAGAATCAGCCCCAGCATTTT
>few|TRBV5-1|TRBJ1-1|TRBD1
CASSLSDRGEPFF
TGCGCCAGCAGCTTATCGGACAGGGGTGAACCTTTCTTT
>many|TRBV18|TRBJ2-5|.
CASSPLKYQETQYF
TGTGCCAGCTCACCGTTGAAGTACCAAGAGACCCAGTACTTC
>many|TRBV24-1|TRBJ1-4|.
CATSGAGQENEKLFF
TGTGCCACCAGTGGGGCGGGACAAGAAAATGAAAAACTGTTTTTT
>.|TRBV24-1|TRBJ2-3|TRBD1
CATSDSGLRGPDTQYF
TGTGCCACCAGTGATTCGGGCCTCAGGGGGCCAGATACGCAGTATTTT
>many|TRBV30|TRBJ1-5|.
CAWSTGMNQPQHF
TGTGCCTGGAGTACAGGAATGAATCAGCCCCAGCATTTT
>many|TRBV6-2/TRBV6-3|TRBJ2-1|.
CASSTTTVYNEQFF
TGTGCCAGCAGTACCACGACGGTATACAATGAGCAGTTCTTC
>many|TRBV18|TRBJ2-7|.
CASSPLEDTEQYF
TGTGCCAGCTCACCTCTGGAAGATACCGAGCAGTACTTC
>many|TRBV28|TRBJ2-5|.
CASSPNGETQYF
TGTGCCAGCAGTCCCAATGGAGAGACCCAGTACTTC
>.|TRBV7-9|TRBJ2-3|.
CASSLVQGVTDTQYF
TGTGCCAGCAGCTTAGTGCAGGGTGTCACAGATACGCAGTATTTT
>.|TRBV30|TRBJ1-3|.
CAWSLGQSTGNTIYF
TGTGCCTGGAGCCTTGGACAGTCCACTGGAAACACCATATATTTT
>many|TRBV3-1|TRBJ2-3|.
CASSPISKADTQYF
TGTGCCAGCAGCCCCATCAGTAAGGCAGATACGCAGTATTTT
>few|TRBV12-3/TRBV12-4|TRBJ1-1|.
CASSAGVTEAFF
TGTGCCAGCAGTGCCGGGGTCACTGAAGCTTTCTTT
>many|TRBV2|TRBJ1-2|.
CASSEAPGIYGYTF
TGTGCCAGCAGTGAAGCGCCCGGAATCTATGGCTACACCTTC
>many|TRBV20-1|TRBJ1-2|.
CSARGQVPGYTF
TGCAGTGCTAGAGGCCAAGTCCCTGGCTACACCTTC
>few|TRBV4-2|TRBJ1-2|.
CASSHRRSGYTF
TGTGCCAGCAGCCATCGTAGGAGTGGCTACACCTTC